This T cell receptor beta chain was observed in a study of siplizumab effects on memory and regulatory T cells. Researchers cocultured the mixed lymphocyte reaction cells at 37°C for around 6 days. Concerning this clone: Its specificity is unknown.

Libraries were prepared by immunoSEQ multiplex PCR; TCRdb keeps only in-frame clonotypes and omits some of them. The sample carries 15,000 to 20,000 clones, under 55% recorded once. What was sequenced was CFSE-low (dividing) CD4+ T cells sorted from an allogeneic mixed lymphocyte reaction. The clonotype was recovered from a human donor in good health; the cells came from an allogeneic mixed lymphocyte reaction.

For the CDR3, the DNA is TGCGCCAGCAGCTTATTCACGGATGAAGCTTTCTTT. This translates into CASSLFTDEAFF. The chain has TRBV5-1 and TRBJ1-1; D is unresolved. The CDR3 covers 12 residues. Germline loops: CDR1 SGHRS, CDR2 YFSETQ. The germline V and J ends were trimmed by 2 bases and 7 bases, with 9 bases remaining between them.